This T cell receptor beta chain was profiled in a study of control samples from healthy donors and cancer patients. Sequenced by immunoSEQ multiplex PCR; TCRdb stores in-frame clones only, minus some. Of fewer than 60,000 clones in the sample, 85% to 95% were seen once. This clonotype was sampled from a man aged 25 to 45 in good health. Sample: blood.

CDR3 bases: TGTGCCAGCAGCTCGGGACCTTGGGATGAGCAGTTCTTC. It specifies CASSSGPWDEQFF. The chain employs TRBV11-3 and TRBJ2-1, with D possibly being TRBD1 or TRBD2 (5 bases each). In germline, CDR1 is SGHNT, CDR2 YENEEA. The CDR3 consists of 13 residues. V dropped 4 bases and J dropped 8 bases, with 12 bases sitting between them.